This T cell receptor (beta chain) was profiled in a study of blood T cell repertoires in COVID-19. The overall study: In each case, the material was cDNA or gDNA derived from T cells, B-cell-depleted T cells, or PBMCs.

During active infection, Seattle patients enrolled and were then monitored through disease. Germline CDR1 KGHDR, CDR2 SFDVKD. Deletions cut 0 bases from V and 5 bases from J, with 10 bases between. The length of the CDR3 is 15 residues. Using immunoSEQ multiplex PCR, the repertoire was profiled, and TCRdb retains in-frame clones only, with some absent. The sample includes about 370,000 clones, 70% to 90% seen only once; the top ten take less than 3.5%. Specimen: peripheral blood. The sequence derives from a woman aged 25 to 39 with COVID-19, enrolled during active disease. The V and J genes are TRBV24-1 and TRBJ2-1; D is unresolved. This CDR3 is CATSDLGSLNNEQFF. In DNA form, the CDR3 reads TGTGCCACCAGTGATTTGGGTAGCCTTAACAATGAGCAGTTCTTC.